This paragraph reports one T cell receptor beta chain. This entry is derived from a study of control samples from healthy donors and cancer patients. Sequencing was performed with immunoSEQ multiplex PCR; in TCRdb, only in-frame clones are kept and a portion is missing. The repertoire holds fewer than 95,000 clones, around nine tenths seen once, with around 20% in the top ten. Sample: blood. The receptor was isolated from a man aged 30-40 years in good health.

CDR3 sequence reads: CASSLPLVAGTSTDTQYF. CDR3 DNA: TGTGCCAGCAGCCTCCCGCTGGTAGCGGGGACTTCCACAGATACGCAGTATTTT. The genes are TRBV5-5 and TRBJ2-3; 8 bases are shared with TRBD2. Trimming at V came to 4 bases and at J to 2 bases, leaving 15 bases not matched to a gene. The CDR3 has 18 amino acids. Looked up from germline, CDR1 is SGHKS and CDR2 is YYEKEE (reference sequence).